This T cell receptor (beta chain) was recorded in a study of CD8+ T cells in alopecia areata. Background on the study: Each day, treated patients took oral tofacitinib twice, at 5 to 10 mg per dose. The study, taken as a whole, reports: An increase in clonality over normal scalp was evident in lesional scalp, especially alopecia totalis/universalis. It was observed that many expanded lesional clones persisted in scalp and blood during tofacitinib. Under tofacitinib, fewer expanded CD8+ clones appeared among the top 100 scalp clones.

Treatment: oral pan-JAK inhibitor, 5-10 mg twice daily. There are 16 residues in the CDR3. Germline V gene data show CDR1 as MNHEY and CDR2 as SMNVEV (reference sequence). Trimming shortened V by 4 bases and J by 0 bases, and 13 bases separated the two germline ends. As concerns this clone: The antigen remains undetermined.

It was cDNA, reverse transcribed from extracted RNA, that served as the sequencing template. Produced via immunoSEQ multiplex PCR; TCRdb's table is partial and in-frame only. The table has about 270,000 clones, approximately 60% seen once; the top ten hold about 0.93%. The TCR originated in a human donor with alopecia areata. The chain links TRBV27 to TRBJ1-5; D gene uncertain. The specimen was CD4+ T cells sorted from blood, collected around week 54, from a patient treated with tofacitinib. CDR3 residues: CASSCPQWDSNQPQHF. For the CDR3, the DNA is TGTGCCAGCAGTTGCCCTCAGTGGGATAGCAATCAGCCCCAGCATTTT.